These 10 T cell receptor beta chains share one sample of origin, sequenced in a study of cytomegalovirus exposure and HLA in healthy donors. The PCR contained 60 Vbeta and 13 Jbeta primers. The assay was immunoSEQ multiplex PCR, and TCRdb's table has in-frame clones only and misses some. The sample gives roughly 90,000 clones, about 68% of which show up once; around 24% is in the top ten. Sequencing was done on a sample of PBMCs. The receptors derive from a man aged 25 to 40 in good health and CMV-seropositive.

V is TRBV6-1 and J is TRBJ1-5, with D possibly being TRBD1 (6 bases). V dropped 3 bases and J dropped 7 bases, with 13 bases sitting between them. The CDR3 is made up of 14 amino acids. Germline V gene data show CDR1 as MNHNS and CDR2 as SASEGT. The CDR3 here is CASSEGGLRQPQHF. In nucleotides, the CDR3 is TGTGCCAGCAGTGAGGGGGGGCTGCGCCAGCCCCAGCATTTT.

CDR3 in amino acids: CASSEGHNPNQPQHF. Here the CDR3 DNA reads TGTGCCAGCAGCGAGGGACACAACCCCAATCAGCCCCAGCATTTT. J is TRBJ1-5 and V is TRBV5-4; D is possibly TRBD1 (6 bases). This CDR3 has 15 amino acids. The germline CDR1 and CDR2 sequences are SGHNT and YYREEE (reference sequence). V lost 4 bases and J lost 3, with 14 bases in between.

This clone was counted only a few times. The V and J genes are TRBV7-9 and TRBJ1-4; D gene unclear. The CDR3 extends over 12 amino acids. Looked up from germline, CDR1 is SEHNR and CDR2 is FQNEAQ (reference sequence). The germline V and J ends were trimmed by 1 base and 7 bases, with 4 bases remaining between them. DNA of the CDR3: TGTGCCAGCAGCTTAGGAGGTGAAAAACTGTTTTTT. Protein sequence: CASSLGGEKLFF.

The gene calls are TRBV19 and TRBJ1-5, with a weak D call TRBD1 (6 bases). The CDR3 is made up of 15 amino acids. From germline, CDR1 is LNHDA and CDR2 SQIVND (reference sequence). Trimming stripped 6 bases from V and 0 bases from J, with 12 bases between. The CDR3 DNA is TGTGCCAGTAGACGGACAGAGAATAGCAATCAGCCCCAGCATTTT. The encoded protein is CASRRTENSNQPQHF.

V is TRBV5-1 and J is TRBJ2-3, with D perhaps matching TRBD2 (5 bases). CDR3 size: 14 residues. The germline CDR1 and CDR2 sequences are SGHRS and YFSETQ. V was clipped by 5 bases and J by 0 bases, with 10 bases between them. CDR3 amino acids: CASSGRRSTDTQYF. DNA of the CDR3: TGCGCCAGCAGTGGAAGGAGGAGCACAGATACGCAGTATTTT.

The rearrangement joins TRBV7-8 to TRBJ2-7; 9 bases match TRBD1. This CDR3 comprises 17 residues. Trimming cost V 1 base and J 5 bases; bases outside gene matches: 12. Germline V lookup: CDR1 SGHVS, CDR2 FQNEAQ. The CDR3 spells CASSLDGGTGFVHEQYF. In nucleotides, the CDR3 is TGTGCCAGCAGCTTAGACGGCGGGACAGGGTTTGTCCACGAGCAGTACTTC.

The V call is TRBV7-3, the J call TRBJ2-7; D unclear. The germline CDR1 and CDR2 sequences are SGHTA and FQGTGA. The CDR3 runs 12 residues. Trimming stripped 1 base from V and 6 bases from J, with 7 bases between. The CDR3 DNA reads TGTGCCAGCAGCTTAAGCGGAGTCGAGCAGTACTTC. As protein: CASSLSGVEQYF.

The gene calls are TRBV5-1 and TRBJ1-3; 10 bases are a match to TRBD1. Germline-derived CDR1 and CDR2 are SGHRS and YFSETQ. V lost 4 bases to trimming and J lost 2 bases; unmatched junction nucleotides: 3. The CDR3 consists of 15 residues. CDR3 in amino acids: CASSRGQGAGNTIYF. CDR3 coding DNA: TGCGCCAGCAGCCGAGGACAGGGGGCTGGAAACACCATATATTTT.

The V gene is TRBV29-1, the J gene TRBJ2-2, with D possibly TRBD1 on 5 matching bases. The V gene lost 4 bases and the J gene lost 4 bases, with 13 bases spanning the gap. The germline gives CDR1 SQVTM, CDR2 ANQGSEA. CDR3 size: 14 residues. The chain's CDR3 is CSVVEGAFTGELFF. The CDR3 DNA reads as TGCAGCGTTGTCGAAGGGGCCTTCACCGGGGAGCTGTTTTTT.

This clone was recorded only once. This chain joins TRBV18 and TRBJ1-4, with 9 positions matching TRBD1. Germline CDR1 reads KGHSH; CDR2 reads LQKENI. This CDR3 is 13 amino acids long. The J segment lost 7 bases and the V segment lost 3 bases, leaving 0 bases of the junction unmatched. CDR3 region: CASSPGQGEKLFF. The CDR3 nucleotides are TGTGCCAGCTCACCGGGACAGGGTGAAAAACTGTTTTTT.